The sequence of this T cell receptor (beta chain) was determined in a study of Ad26.COV2.S vaccination and SARS-CoV-2 variants. V dropped 4 bases and J dropped 3 bases, with 14 bases sitting between them. Germline loops: CDR1 SGHKS, CDR2 YYEKEE (reference sequence). This CDR3 has 15 residues. TCRdb's copy holds only in-frame clones and misses some; the assay was immunoSEQ multiplex PCR. The sample shows nearly 7,000 clones, 65% to 85% of them seen only once. As to this clone: As yet, its antigen is unknown.

Study results and caveats: Marked by substantial breadth, spike-specific CD8+ and CD4+ T cell responses were reportedly seen after vaccination. Placebo recipients trailed vaccine recipients in spike-specific TCR breadth. Recipients of vaccine and of placebo showed similar breadth of their non-spike TCR repertoires.

V and J are TRBV5-5 and TRBJ2-1; D unresolved. This clonotype was obtained from a human donor who had recovered from COVID-19. This material consisted of peripheral blood, taken after recovery from COVID-19. The CDR3, as DNA: TGTGCCAGCAGCCCCGCGGCAGGTCTCTACAATGAGCAGTTCTTC. Residues: CASSPAAGLYNEQFF.